The present T cell receptor (beta chain) was sequenced within a study of T cells in Graves' hyperthyroidism and ophthalmopathy (dated by TCRdb to the late 2010s). In terms of the full investigation: Peripheral blood samples were taken at initial diagnosis, before any treatment was given. A discovery cohort of about 100 patients, 43 with Graves' ophthalmopathy and 57 with stable Graves' hyperthyroidism, was used to find distinguishing TCR V-J signatures. According to the paper, TCR Vbeta CDR3 sequencing was carried out on about 140 peripheral blood samples, which came from 40 to 45 ophthalmopathy, about 75 hyperthyroidism and roughly 17 progressor patients. After blood sampling, hyperthyroidism patients were treated with methimazole at a starting dose of 30 mg daily, and ophthalmopathy patients were treated with high-dose intravenous methylprednisolone. For training and testing, the 100 or so patients in the discovery cohort were randomly divided in a 7:3 ratio. Thyroid tissue and blood T-cell repertoires from more than 5 Graves' hyperthyroidism patients were also compared in the study. Whether ophthalmopathy could be predicted prospectively was tested in an independent validation cohort made up of roughly 19 hyperthyroidism patients plus 17 patients who later progressed to ophthalmopathy. The investigation overall reported the following: Blood samples also contained most of the expanded thyroid clonotypes (frequency above 0.001), which suggests that blood repertoires may reflect thyroid immune responses. A model built on a 13 V-J signature distinguished ophthalmopathy from stable hyperthyroidism, reaching about 89% sensitivity and under 84% specificity in cross-validation and 80%/75% in testing. Sample size was not statistically predetermined, and investigators were not blinded to group allocation. In validation, the model predicted progression to ophthalmopathy with approximately 71% sensitivity and about 73% specificity, a median of about 6.7 months before onset.

This clonotype was seen at least ten times. It has no known antigen specificity. Qualities for individual bases were not recorded, and no much larger clone is one base off. Trimming takes 8 bases off V and 4 bases off J; junction bases not matched to a gene: 10. The germline V gene yields ENHRY for CDR1 and SYGVKD for CDR2. The CDR3 goes from the cysteine to the phenylalanine over 14 residues. Just the 42-base CDR3 DNA is kept, in frame starting at base 1. Graves' hyperthyroidism was defined as stable when no progression to ophthalmopathy occurred over 18 months of follow-up. Hyperthyroidism patients were aged 18 to 65 years and newly diagnosed, with disease duration of less than 2 months. Patients with uncontrolled infections, other autoimmune diseases, pregnancy or lactation were excluded. Diagnoses were based on clinical symptoms, serum thyroxine and TRAb, thyroid ultrasound and orbital computed tomography. PBMCs were isolated from 7.5 to 10 ml of fresh peripheral blood by Ficoll-Paque density gradient centrifugation. Trizol reagent was used to extract total RNA, and RNA quality was then checked on an Agilent 2100 Bioanalyzer.

Amplification of TCR beta CDR3 regions was carried out from RNA transcripts. The first round of RT-PCR for the TCR CDR3 was performed with the HTBI primer set and the Qiagen OneStep RT-PCR kit. The libraries were constructed in a second round of multiplex PCR and then size-selected and purified. Paired-end sequencing of the libraries was performed with 100 bp reads on an Illumina HiSeq2000. Under the source paper's analysis protocol: Raw data were processed with SOAPnuke, discarding reads with adapters, uncalled bases, mean Phred below 15, or no exact constant-primer or identifier match. COPE v1.2.5 was used to merge high-quality paired reads, and clonotypes were defined as unique nucleotide sequences. MiTCR v1.1 was used to align clonotypes to the IMGT TRBV, TRBD and TRBJ reference segments. Only V-J combinations with frequency above 0.0001, covering 99% to 99.2% of repertoires, were analysed. The TCS score was defined as the ratio of F50 (clonal expansion) to E x V (chaos), calculated using BLOSUM62-based TCRdist between CDR3 peptides within each V-J. Welch's t-statistics and random forest reduced 500 to 550 V-J features to 10 to 15, which were used in a naive Bayes classifier (R e1071). Thyroid-blood repertoire similarity was quantified with the Morisita-Horn index. TCRdb reprocessing: public reads trimmed at Q25 with fastp, clones called with MiXCR, in-frame beta chains kept. Each entry merges the rows of one CDR3 protein and shows their most common DNA and genes. None of the V and J calls come from the authors' own analysis; TCRdb made them. The sample table records 800,000 or so distinct CDR3 sequences; about two fifths of these occur just once. The ten largest clonotypes hold roughly 8.3% of the sample.

What was sequenced was blood. In this chain, TRBV10-3 is recombined with TRBJ1-1, with 7 bases matching TRBD1. The sequence was collected from a man aged 18 to 35 with Graves' hyperthyroidism. The CDR3 here reads CAIGDRVPTTEAFF. Here is the DNA: TGTGCCATCGGAGACAGGGTTCCGACCACTGAAGCTTTCTTT.